This TCR beta chain comes out of a study of CD8+ T cells in alopecia areata. Study context: Patients given treatment had severity scored by the percentage of scalp area affected.

General study results and limits: Greater clonality was observed in lesional scalp samples, especially alopecia totalis/universalis, versus normal scalp.

As for this clone: Antigen specificity is unknown. Other DNA variants within this sample encode the same CDR3.

Treatment reported: oral pan-JAK inhibitor, 5-10 mg twice daily. This CDR3 has 12 residues. CDR1 is KGHSH, CDR2 LQKENI, per germline. Trimming took 2 bases from V and 2 from J, leaving 2 bases between them. RNA extraction was followed by reverse transcription into cDNA, which acted as the sequencing template. The table came from immunoSEQ multiplex PCR; TCRdb's copy has only in-frame clones and leaves some out. The data contain just over 150,000 clones, about three fifths of them singletons. The receptor was derived from a human donor with alopecia areata. The rearrangement links TRBV18 to TRBJ2-3; no reliable D call. The sequencing here drew on CD4+ T cells sorted from blood, taken at week 4, from a patient treated with tofacitinib. The CDR3 sequence: CASSPDTDTQYF. The CDR3 region has the DNA TGTGCCAGCTCACCAGACACAGATACGCAGTATTTT.